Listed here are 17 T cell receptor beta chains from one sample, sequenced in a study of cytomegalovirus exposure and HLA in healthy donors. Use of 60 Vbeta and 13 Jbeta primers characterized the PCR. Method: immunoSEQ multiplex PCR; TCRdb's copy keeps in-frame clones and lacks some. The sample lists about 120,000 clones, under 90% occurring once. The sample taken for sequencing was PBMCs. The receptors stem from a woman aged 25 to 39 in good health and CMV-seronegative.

The chain's CDR3 is CASSLLQGLGTEAFF. The CDR3 DNA sequence: TGTGCCAGCAGCTTACTCCAGGGGTTAGGGACTGAAGCTTTCTTT. The chain carries TRBV7-9 and TRBJ1-1; TRBD1 might be the D (6 bases). Germline CDR1 reads SEHNR; CDR2 reads FQNEAQ (reference sequence). V gave up 2 bases and J gave up 5 bases, with 15 bases separating them. The CDR3 covers 15 residues.

The CDR3 region is CASSTQETQYF. The CDR3 DNA is TGTGCCAGCAGTACTCAAGAGACCCAGTACTTC. The chain joins TRBV27 to TRBJ2-5; D uncertain. The germline V and J ends were trimmed by 5 bases and 2 bases, with 3 bases remaining between them. This CDR3 spans 11 amino acids. CDR1 and CDR2 (germline): MNHEY, SMNVEV (reference sequence).

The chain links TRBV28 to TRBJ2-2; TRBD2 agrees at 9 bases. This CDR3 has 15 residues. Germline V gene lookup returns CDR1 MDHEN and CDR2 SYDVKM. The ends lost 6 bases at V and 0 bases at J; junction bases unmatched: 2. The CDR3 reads CASRRGGPNTGELFF. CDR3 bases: TGTGCCAGCAGGCGGGGGGGCCCGAACACCGGGGAGCTGTTTTTT.

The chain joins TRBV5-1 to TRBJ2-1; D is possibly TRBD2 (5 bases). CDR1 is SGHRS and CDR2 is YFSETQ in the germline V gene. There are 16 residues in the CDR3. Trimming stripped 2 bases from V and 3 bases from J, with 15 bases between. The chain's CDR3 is CASSFPRREGYNEQFF. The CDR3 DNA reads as TGCGCCAGCAGCTTCCCGAGGCGAGAGGGCTACAATGAGCAGTTCTTC.

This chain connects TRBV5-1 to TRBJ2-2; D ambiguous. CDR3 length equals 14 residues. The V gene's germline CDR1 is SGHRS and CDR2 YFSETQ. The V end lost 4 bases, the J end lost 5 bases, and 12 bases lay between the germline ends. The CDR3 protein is CASSLAPMTGELFF. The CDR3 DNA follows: TGCGCCAGCAGCCTGGCCCCAATGACCGGGGAGCTGTTTTTT.

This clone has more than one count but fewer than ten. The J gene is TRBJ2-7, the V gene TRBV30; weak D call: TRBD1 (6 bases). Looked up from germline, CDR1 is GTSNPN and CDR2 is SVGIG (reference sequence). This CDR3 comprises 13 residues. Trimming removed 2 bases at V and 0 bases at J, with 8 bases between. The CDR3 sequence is CAWSRDTSYEQYF. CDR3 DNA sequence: TGTGCCTGGAGTCGGGACACCTCCTACGAGCAGTACTTC.

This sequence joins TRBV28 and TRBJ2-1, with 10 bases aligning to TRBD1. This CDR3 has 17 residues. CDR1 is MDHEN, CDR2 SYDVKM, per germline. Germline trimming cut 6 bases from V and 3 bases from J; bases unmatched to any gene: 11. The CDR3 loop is CASSPYPGQGIYNEQFF. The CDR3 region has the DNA TGTGCCAGCAGCCCCTATCCGGGACAGGGGATCTACAATGAGCAGTTCTTC.

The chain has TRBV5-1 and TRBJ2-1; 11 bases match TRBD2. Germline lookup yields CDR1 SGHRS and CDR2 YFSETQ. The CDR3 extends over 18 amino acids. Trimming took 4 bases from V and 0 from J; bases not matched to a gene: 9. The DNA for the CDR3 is TGCGCCAGCAGCCCCGGGCTAGCGGGAGGACTCTCCTACAATGAGCAGTTCTTC. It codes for CASSPGLAGGLSYNEQFF. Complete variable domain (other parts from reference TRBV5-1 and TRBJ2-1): KAGVTQTPRYLIKTRGQQVTLSCSPISGHRSVSWYQQTPGQGLQFLFEYFSETQRNKGNFPGRFSGRQFSNSRSEMNVSTLELGDSALYLCASSPGLAGGLSYNEQFFGPGTRLTVL.

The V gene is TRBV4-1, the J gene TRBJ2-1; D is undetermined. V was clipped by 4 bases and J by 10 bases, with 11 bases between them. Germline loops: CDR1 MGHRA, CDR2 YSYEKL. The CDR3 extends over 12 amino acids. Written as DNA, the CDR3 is TGCGCCAGCAGCCTTGGTGGCGGAGAGCAGTTCTTC. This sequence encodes CASSLGGGEQFF.

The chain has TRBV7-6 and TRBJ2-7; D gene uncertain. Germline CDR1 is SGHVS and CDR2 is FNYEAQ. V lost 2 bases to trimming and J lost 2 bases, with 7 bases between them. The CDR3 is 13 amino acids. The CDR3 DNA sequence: TGTGCCAGCAGCTTATCAGGTACCTACGAGCAGTACTTC. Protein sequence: CASSLSGTYEQYF.

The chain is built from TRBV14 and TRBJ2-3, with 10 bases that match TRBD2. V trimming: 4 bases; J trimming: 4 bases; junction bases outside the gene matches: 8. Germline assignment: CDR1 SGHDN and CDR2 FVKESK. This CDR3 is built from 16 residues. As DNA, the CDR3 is TGTGCCAGCAGCCGCGCCGGGACTAGCGCAGCAGATACGCAGTATTTT. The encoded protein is CASSRAGTSAADTQYF.

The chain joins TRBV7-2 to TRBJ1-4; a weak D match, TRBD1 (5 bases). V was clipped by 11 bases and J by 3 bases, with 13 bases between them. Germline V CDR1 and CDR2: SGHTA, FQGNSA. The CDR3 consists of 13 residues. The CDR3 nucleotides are TGTGCCTCGGCCCTGGGGCCTAATGAAAAACTGTTTTTT. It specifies CASALGPNEKLFF.

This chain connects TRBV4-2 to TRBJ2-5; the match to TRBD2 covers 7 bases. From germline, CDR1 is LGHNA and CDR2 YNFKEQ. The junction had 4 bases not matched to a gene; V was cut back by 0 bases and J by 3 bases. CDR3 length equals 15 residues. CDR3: CASSQDPGTKETQYF. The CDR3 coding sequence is TGTGCCAGCAGCCAAGACCCCGGGACTAAAGAGACCCAGTACTTC.

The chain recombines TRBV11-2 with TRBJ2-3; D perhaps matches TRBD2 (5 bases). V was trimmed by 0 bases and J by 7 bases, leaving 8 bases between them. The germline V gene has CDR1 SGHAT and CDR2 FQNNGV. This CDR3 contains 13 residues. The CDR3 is CASSLDLANTQYF. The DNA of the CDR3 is TGTGCCAGCAGCTTAGATCTAGCAAATACGCAGTATTTT. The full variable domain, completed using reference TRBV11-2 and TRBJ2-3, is EAGVAQSPRYKIIEKRQSVAFWCNPISGHATLYWYQQILGQGPKLLIQFQNNGVVDDSQLPKDRFSAERLKGVDSTLKIQPAKLEDSAVYLCASSLDLANTQYFGPGTRLTVL.

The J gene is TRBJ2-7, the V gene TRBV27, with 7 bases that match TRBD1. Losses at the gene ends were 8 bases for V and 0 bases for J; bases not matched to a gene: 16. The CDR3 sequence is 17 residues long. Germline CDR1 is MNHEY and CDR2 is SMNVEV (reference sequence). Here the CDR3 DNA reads TGTGCCAGCGCACCGGGACAGACCACCACCTTCTCCTACGAGCAGTACTTC. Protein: CASAPGQTTTFSYEQYF.

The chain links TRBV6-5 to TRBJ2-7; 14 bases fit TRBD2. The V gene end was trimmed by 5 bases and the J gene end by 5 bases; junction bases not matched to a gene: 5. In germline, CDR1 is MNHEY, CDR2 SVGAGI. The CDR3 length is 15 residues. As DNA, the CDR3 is TGTGCCAGCAGTATCGGGACTAGCGGGAGCCACGAGCAGTACTTC. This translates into CASSIGTSGSHEQYF.

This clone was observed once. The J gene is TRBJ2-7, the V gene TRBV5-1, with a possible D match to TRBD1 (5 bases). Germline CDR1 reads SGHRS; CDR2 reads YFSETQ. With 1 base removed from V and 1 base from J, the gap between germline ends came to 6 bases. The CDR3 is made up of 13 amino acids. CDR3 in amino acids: CASSLRQSYEQYF. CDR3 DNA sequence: TGCGCCAGCAGCTTGAGACAGTCCTACGAGCAGTACTTC.